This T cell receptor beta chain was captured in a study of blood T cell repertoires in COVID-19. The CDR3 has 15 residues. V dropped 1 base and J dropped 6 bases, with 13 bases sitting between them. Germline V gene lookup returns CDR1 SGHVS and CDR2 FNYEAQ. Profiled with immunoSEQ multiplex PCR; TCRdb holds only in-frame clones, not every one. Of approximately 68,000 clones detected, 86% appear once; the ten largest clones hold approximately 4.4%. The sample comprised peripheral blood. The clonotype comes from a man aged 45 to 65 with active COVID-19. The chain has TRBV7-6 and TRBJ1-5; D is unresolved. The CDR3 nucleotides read TGTGCCAGCAGCTTAGTAGGAGGGCAGCCTCAGCCCCAGCATTTT. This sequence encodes CASSLVGGQPQPQHF.